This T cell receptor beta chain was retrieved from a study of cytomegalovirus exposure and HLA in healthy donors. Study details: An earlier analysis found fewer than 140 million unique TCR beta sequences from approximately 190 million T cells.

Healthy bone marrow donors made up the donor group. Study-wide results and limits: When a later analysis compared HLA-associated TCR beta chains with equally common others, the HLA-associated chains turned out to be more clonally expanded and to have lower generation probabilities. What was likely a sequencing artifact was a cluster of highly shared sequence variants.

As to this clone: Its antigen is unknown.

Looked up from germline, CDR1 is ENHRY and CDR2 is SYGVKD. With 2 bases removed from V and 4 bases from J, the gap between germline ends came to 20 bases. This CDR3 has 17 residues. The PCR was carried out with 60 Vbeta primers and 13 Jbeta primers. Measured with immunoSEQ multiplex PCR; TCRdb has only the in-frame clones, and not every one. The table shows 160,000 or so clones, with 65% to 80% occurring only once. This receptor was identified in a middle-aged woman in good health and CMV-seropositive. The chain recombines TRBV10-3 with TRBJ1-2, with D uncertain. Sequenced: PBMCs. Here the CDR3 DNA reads TGTGCCATCAGTGAGAGTGTCGGAGCCACTACACGCTATGGCTACACCTTC. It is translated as CAISESVGATTRYGYTF.